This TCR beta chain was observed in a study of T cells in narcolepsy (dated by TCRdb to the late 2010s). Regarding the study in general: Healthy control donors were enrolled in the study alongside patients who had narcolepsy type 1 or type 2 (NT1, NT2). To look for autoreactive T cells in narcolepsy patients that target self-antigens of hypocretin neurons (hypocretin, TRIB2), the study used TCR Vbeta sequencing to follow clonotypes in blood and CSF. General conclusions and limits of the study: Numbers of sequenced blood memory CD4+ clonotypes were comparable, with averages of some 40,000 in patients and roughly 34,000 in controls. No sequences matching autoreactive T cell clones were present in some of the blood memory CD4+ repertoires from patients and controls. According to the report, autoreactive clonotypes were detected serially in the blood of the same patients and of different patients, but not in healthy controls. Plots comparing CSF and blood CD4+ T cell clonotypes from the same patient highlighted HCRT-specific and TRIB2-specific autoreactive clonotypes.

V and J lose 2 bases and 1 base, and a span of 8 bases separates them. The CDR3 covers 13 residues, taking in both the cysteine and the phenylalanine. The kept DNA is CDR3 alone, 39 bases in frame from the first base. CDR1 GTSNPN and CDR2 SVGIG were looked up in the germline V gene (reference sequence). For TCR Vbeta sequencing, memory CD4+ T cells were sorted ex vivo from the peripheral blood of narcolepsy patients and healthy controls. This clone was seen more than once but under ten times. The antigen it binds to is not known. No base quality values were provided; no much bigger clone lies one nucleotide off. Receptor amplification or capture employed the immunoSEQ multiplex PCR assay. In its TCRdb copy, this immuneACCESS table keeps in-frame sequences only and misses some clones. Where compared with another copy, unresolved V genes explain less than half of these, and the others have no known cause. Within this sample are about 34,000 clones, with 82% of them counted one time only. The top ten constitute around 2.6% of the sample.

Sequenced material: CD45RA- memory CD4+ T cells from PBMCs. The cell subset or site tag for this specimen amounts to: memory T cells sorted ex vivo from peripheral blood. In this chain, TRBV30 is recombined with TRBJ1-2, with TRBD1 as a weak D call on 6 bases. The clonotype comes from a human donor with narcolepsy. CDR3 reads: CAWSPQGNYGYTF. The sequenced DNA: TGTGCCTGGAGTCCACAGGGTAACTATGGCTACACCTTC.